A single sample gave rise to the 4 T cell receptor beta chains below, sequenced in a study of T cell repertoires in cytomegalovirus infection. TCRdb reprocessed the reads with MiXCR, giving one entry per CDR3 protein. This table holds fewer than 1,000,000 distinct CDR3 sequences, less than 35% found once. These receptors have no known antigen. Sequencing used cultured CD8+ T cells from PBMCs, obtained from culture after CMV antigen stimulation. The receptor set was obtained from a human donor in good health (CMV status not recorded). Some clones in this sample may be carry-over from other donors' samples.

The chain joins TRBV10-2 to TRBJ1-5; D perhaps matches TRBD1 (6 bases). The CDR3 has 14 amino acids. V was trimmed by 6 bases and J by 4 bases, leaving 13 bases between them. CDR1 is WSHSY and CDR2 is SAAADI in the germline V gene. CDR3 sequence reads: CASSAGVGNQPQHF. CDR3 nucleotides: TGCGCCAGCAGCGCAGGGGTGGGGAATCAGCCCCAGCATTTT.

This clonotype was seen just once. The J gene is TRBJ2-1, the V gene TRBV10-3; 13 positions agree with TRBD2. The length of the CDR3 is 15 residues. Per the germline V gene, CDR1 is ENHRY and CDR2 is SYGVKD. The trim removed 7 bases at V and 5 bases at J, leaving 5 bases unmatched. This chain's CDR3 is CAITTSGGADNEQFF. CDR3 nucleotides: TGTGCCATCACCACTAGCGGGGGGGCGGACAATGAGCAGTTCTTC.

The chain has TRBV27 and TRBJ2-7, with TRBD1 matching 7 bases. The CDR3 covers 14 residues. Trimming removed 5 bases from V and 4 bases from J; junction bases left unmatched: 8. From germline, CDR1 is MNHEY and CDR2 SMNVEV (reference sequence). The CDR3 here is CASSQRDSRYEQYF. The CDR3, as DNA: TGTGCCAGCAGTCAACGGGACAGTAGATACGAGCAGTACTTC.

On this clonotype: Relative to the germline gene, one junction end is altered; a read error may explain this. The CDR3 protein is CASSSPGQGSNEQYF. In DNA, the CDR3 is TGTGCCAGTAGCTCCCCGGGACAGGGGTCCAACGAGCAGTACTTC. This chain uses TRBV5-4 with TRBJ2-7, with 10 nucleotides matching TRBD1. The CDR3 length is 15 residues. The germline V gene has CDR1 SGHNT and CDR2 YYREEE (reference sequence).